This TCR beta chain was identified during a study of T cells after yellow fever vaccination (dated by TCRdb to about 2019). Broadly, across the study: The SMART-Seq v4 Ultra Low Input RNA kit was used to prepare libraries from fractions with low cell numbers. To track T-cell clones before and after primary and booster YFV17D yellow fever vaccination, bulk TCR alpha and beta repertoires were sequenced longitudinally. The cohort comprised two healthy male donors, one aged 18 to 30 and one aged 30 to 40 years. Blood was collected at multiple timepoints before and after primary and secondary immunization, and bulk PBMC replicates and cell subsets were isolated.

Study-wide conclusions, independent of this receptor: A small fraction of clonotypes showed up in both the CD4 and CD8 compartments, probably as a result of convergent recombination. Most clones expanded after primary vaccination were re-detected after the booster (around 96% of CD4 and about 88% of CD8), suggesting broad memory maintenance. Compared with the primary T-cell response, the secondary T-cell response was faster but weaker, reaching its peak on day 5 rather than on day 15. Because only two donors were included in the study, the extent to which the findings can be generalized is limited. FACS-sorted repertoires could contain abundant contaminating clonotypes from the bulk population, so computational filtering was required.

Looking up the germline V gene yields CDR1 MNHEY and CDR2 SVGEGT. The CDR3 sequence holds 15 residues, the cysteine and phenylalanine included. CDR3 DNA only is kept here, 45 bases in frame from base 1. V is trimmed back by 6 bases and J by 6 bases, and the junction contains 7 bases that no gene match accounts for. Reading the label with the study, this specimen's treatment or condition is: live attenuated yellow fever vaccine strain. At every blood-draw timepoint, two biological replicates of bulk PBMCs were collected. A standard Ficoll-Paque protocol was used to isolate PBMCs from peripheral blood. RNA was extracted with TriZol from bulk PBMCs, CD4 and CD8 fractions, and dextramer-positive and dextramer-negative fractions. TCR cDNA was synthesized by 5'RACE template switching, through which a universal primer site and unique molecular identifiers were introduced. Priming of cDNA synthesis was performed from both the TCR alpha and TCR beta constant segments. Library amplification used two PCR steps, and the second PCR step added sample barcodes and sequencing adapters. Libraries were sequenced on Illumina HiSeq 2500 (2x100 bp) or NovaSeq (2x150 bp). In the original analysis: MIGEC was used to demultiplex reads and collapse the reads into UMI consensus sequences, and MiXCR was used for V(D)J alignment. Vaccine-responding clonotypes were defined with edgeR using replicate PBMC samples, requiring FDR below 0.01 and a log2 fold change above 5 up to day 15. Each bulk clonotype was labeled CD4 or CD8 based on which sequenced repertoire, CD4 or CD8, contained the clonotype at higher abundance. TCRdb itself trimmed the public reads at Q25 with fastp, ran MiXCR and retained productive beta chains. Rows with one shared CDR3 protein collapse into an entry with the most common genes and DNA. In this record, the V and J calls reflect TCRdb's handling and not the investigators' own analysis. This sample holds 360,000 or so distinct CDR3 sequences; 11% were observed only once. The top ten hold 18% of the sample.

The sample holds a few counts of this clonotype. Its antigen is not yet known. Base quality data are lacking; no much larger clone is found one base away. This receptor chain uses TRBV6-2 or TRBV6-3 and TRBJ1-4, and 10 bases in between align with TRBD1. The receptor was derived from a man between 18 and 35 years old who received the YFV17D yellow fever vaccine. This specimen was PBMCs, taken on the day of the first yellow fever vaccination. The bases read TGTGCCAGCAGAAGACCCGGGACAGGGGATGAAAAACTGTTTTTT. Translated, it gives CASRRPGTGDEKLFF.